This TCR beta chain was recovered during a study of T cell changes during pregnancy in multiple sclerosis. CDR3 size: 13 residues. Looked up from germline, CDR1 is MGHDK and CDR2 is SYGVNS. The germline V and J ends were trimmed by 2 bases and 5 bases, with 9 bases remaining between them. Clones were read by immunoSEQ multiplex PCR, and TCRdb kept only the in-frame ones, dropping some. The data hold around 70,000 clones, with approximately 92% observed a single time. Material: peripheral blood, obtained before pregnancy. This chain connects TRBV25-1 to TRBJ1-2; D remains unclear. The clonotype comes from a female donor with multiple sclerosis, enrolled in a pregnancy study. The CDR3 sequence is CASSETRSYGYTF. In DNA form, the CDR3 reads TGTGCCAGCAGTGAAACTCGGTCTTATGGCTACACCTTC.